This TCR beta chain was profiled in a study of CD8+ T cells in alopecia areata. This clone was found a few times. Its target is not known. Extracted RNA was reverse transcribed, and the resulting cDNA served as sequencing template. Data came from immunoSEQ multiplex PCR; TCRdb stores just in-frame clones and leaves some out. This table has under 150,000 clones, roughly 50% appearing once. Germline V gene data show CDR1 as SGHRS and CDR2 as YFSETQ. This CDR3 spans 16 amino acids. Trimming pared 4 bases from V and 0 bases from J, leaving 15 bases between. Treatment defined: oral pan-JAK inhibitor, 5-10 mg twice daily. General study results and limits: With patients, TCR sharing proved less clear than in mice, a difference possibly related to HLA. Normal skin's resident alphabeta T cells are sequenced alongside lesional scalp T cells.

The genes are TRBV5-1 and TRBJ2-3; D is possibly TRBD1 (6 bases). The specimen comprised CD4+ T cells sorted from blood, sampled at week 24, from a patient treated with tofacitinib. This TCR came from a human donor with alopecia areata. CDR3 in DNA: TGCGCCAGCAGCCAGCTACAGGGAACTAGCACAGATACGCAGTATTTT. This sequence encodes CASSQLQGTSTDTQYF. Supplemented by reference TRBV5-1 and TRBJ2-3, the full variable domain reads KAGVTQTPRYLIKTRGQQVTLSCSPISGHRSVSWYQQTPGQGLQFLFEYFSETQRNKGNFPGRFSGRQFSNSRSEMNVSTLELGDSALYLCASSQLQGTSTDTQYFGPGTRLTVL.